The rows below give T cell receptor beta chains drawn from one sample of a study of blood T cells in healthy people across ages. TCRdb called the 5' RACE reads again in MiXCR, with one record for every CDR3 protein. The table records roughly 1.7 million distinct CDR3 sequences, roughly 32% of them present only once. What was sequenced was blood. These receptors were collected from a woman aged 25 to 45 in good health. Both conserved end residues are part of each CDR3. The D gene is left open where the match is weak. Clone sizes are given selectively: once, few, many, or a class where the clone is expanded.

clone_size,d_call,j_call,v_call,cdr3_nt,cdr3_aa
few,TRBD2,TRBJ2-3,TRBV10-1,TGCGCCAGCAGCGACTTGGGAGCGGGAGGTACAGATACGCAGTATTTT,CASSDLGAGGTDTQYF
-,-,TRBJ2-1,TRBV29-1,TGCAGCGTCTTGGGACCACAAAGCTCCTACAATGAGCAGTTCTTC,CSVLGPQSSYNEQFF
-,-,TRBJ2-5,TRBV5-6,TGTGCCAGCAGCTTTAATCGGGCGCGGGAGACCCAGTACTTC,CASSFNRARETQYF
few,-,TRBJ2-7,TRBV27,TGTGCCAGCAGTTACGTGCGAGGAGGGCCATCGGACGAGCAGTACTTC,CASSYVRGGPSDEQYF
few,-,TRBJ2-1,TRBV27,TGTGCCAGCAGTTTACAGGGGCTAAAGGACAATGAGCAGTTCTTC,CASSLQGLKDNEQFF
-,-,TRBJ2-3,TRBV7-9,TGTACCAGCAGCTCTGTAACAGATACGCAGTATTTT,CTSSSVTDTQYF
-,TRBD1,TRBJ1-2,TRBV6-5,TGTGCCAGCTTAAAACGGACAGGGGGCGGGTATGGCTACACCTTC,CASLKRTGGGYGYTF
-,TRBD2,TRBJ2-5,TRBV4-2,TGTGCCAGCAGCCAAGATATAGCGGGGGGCACGGAGGCCCAGTACTTC,CASSQDIAGGTEAQYF
-,TRBD1,TRBJ2-7,TRBV7-9,TGTGCCAGCAGCTTAGGGAAACAGGGGGAGCAGTACTTC,CASSLGKQGEQYF
few,TRBD2,TRBJ2-1,TRBV10-3,TGTGCCATCAGTGGCCTAGCGGGGGGTGAATCCTACAATGAGCAGTTCTTC,CAISGLAGGESYNEQFF
-,TRBD2,TRBJ2-1,TRBV7-6,TGTGCCAGCAGCTCTCTTGGACTAGCGGGACCTCCCTACAATGAGCAGTTCTTC,CASSSLGLAGPPYNEQFF
-,TRBD2,TRBJ2-1,TRBV7-9,TGTGCCAGCAGCCCGACTAGCGGGAGGATCTATGAGCAGTTCTTC,CASSPTSGRIYEQFF
-,TRBD2,TRBJ2-7,TRBV6-1,TGTGCCAGCAGTGAGGCGGGGGGCGCCTCCTACGAGCAGTACTTC,CASSEAGGASYEQYF
-,TRBD2,TRBJ2-3,TRBV20-1,TGCAGTGCTAGTCCAACTAGCGGGGGACTCTACACAGATACGCAGTATTTT,CSASPTSGGLYTDTQYF
few,TRBD2,TRBJ2-1,TRBV12-3/TRBV12-4,TGTGCCAGCAGGCCAGTAGCGGGAGGGAATGAGCAGTTCTTC,CASRPVAGGNEQFF